This TCR beta chain was sequenced in a study of OX40 agonist ivuxolimab in advanced cancers. Measured with immunoSEQ multiplex PCR; TCRdb has only the in-frame clones, and not every one. Among 50,000 or so clones, 85% to 95% were seen once, and the ten largest hold around 24%. Study-wide results and caveats: Clones of CD4+ and CD8+ blood T cells grew by week 6 at doses of 0.1 to 3.0 mg/kg.

This clone is a singleton in its sample. Its antigen is still unknown. J was trimmed by 6 bases and V by 3 bases; bases with no gene match: 4. Per the germline V gene, CDR1 is SGHVS and CDR2 is FNYEAQ. This CDR3 has 13 residues. The receptor comes from an adult with an advanced solid tumor such as melanoma, head and neck, liver or kidney cancer. The V gene is TRBV7-6, the J gene TRBJ2-7; TRBD1 aligns across 8 bases. Sequenced material: CD4+ or CD8+ T cells sorted from blood, taken in a trial of the OX40 agonist ivuxolimab. The CDR3 sequence is CASSFGRGREQYF. For the CDR3, the DNA is TGTGCCAGCAGCTTTGGCAGGGGGCGCGAGCAGTACTTC.